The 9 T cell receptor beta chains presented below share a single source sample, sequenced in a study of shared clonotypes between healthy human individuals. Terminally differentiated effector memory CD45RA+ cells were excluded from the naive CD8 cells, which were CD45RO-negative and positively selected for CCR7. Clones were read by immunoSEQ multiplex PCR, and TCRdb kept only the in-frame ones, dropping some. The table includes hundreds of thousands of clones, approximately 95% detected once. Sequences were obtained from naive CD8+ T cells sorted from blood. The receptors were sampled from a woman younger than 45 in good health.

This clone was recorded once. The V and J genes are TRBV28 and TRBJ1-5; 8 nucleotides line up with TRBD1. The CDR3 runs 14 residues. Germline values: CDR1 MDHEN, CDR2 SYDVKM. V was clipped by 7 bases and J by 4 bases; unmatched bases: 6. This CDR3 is CASKDRDGNQPQHF. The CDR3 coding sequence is TGTGCCAGCAAGGACAGGGACGGGAATCAGCCCCAGCATTTT.

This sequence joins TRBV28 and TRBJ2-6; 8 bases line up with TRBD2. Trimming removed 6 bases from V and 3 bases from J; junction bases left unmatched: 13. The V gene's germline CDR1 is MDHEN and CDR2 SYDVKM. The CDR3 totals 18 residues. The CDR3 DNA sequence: TGTGCCAGCAGCCTCGGGGCACTAAGCGGGAGTGGGGCCAACGTCCTGACTTTC. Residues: CASSLGALSGSGANVLTF.

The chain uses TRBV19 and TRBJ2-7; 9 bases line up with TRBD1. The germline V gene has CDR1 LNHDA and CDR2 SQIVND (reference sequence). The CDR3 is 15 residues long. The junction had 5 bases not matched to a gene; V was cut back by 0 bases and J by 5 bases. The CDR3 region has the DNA TGTGCCAGTAGTATAGATGGGGACAGGGCCCACGAGCAGTACTTC. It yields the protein CASSIDGDRAHEQYF.

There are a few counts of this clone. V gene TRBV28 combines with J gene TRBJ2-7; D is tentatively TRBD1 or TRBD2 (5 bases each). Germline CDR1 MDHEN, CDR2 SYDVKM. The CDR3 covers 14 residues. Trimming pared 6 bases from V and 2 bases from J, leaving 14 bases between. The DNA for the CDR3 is TGTGCCAGCAGGTCCTCCGGGACGGCCTACGAGCAGTACTTC. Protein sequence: CASRSSGTAYEQYF.

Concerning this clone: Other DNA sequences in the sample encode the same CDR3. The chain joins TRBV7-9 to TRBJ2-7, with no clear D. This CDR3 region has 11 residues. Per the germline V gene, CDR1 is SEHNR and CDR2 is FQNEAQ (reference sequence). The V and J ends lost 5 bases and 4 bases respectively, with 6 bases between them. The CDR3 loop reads CASSPAYEQYF. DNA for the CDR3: TGTGCCAGCAGCCCGGCATACGAGCAGTACTTC. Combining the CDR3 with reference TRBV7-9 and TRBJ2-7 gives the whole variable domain DTGVSQNPRHKITKRGQNVTFRCDPISEHNRLYWYRQTLGQGPEFLTYFQNEAQLEKSRLLSDRFSAERPKGSFSTLEIQRTEQGDSAMYLCASSPAYEQYFGPGTRLTVT.

In DNA, the CDR3 is TGCGCCAGCAGCTCACCCGGGACAGAGCAGTACTTC. Translated: CASSSPGTEQYF. This rearrangement joins TRBV5-1 to TRBJ2-7; a weak D match, TRBD1 (6 bases). The CDR3 is made up of 12 amino acids. Per the germline V gene, CDR1 is SGHRS and CDR2 is YFSETQ. The V and J ends lost 3 bases and 7 bases respectively, with 11 bases between them.

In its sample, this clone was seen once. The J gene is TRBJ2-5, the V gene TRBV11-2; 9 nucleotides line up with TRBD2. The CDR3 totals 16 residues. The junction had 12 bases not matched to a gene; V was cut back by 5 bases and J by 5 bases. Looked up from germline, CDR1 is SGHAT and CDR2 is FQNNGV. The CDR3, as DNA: TGTGCCAGCAGCCTAACCGGGACTAGCTTCGGGGAGACCCAGTACTTC. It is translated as CASSLTGTSFGETQYF.

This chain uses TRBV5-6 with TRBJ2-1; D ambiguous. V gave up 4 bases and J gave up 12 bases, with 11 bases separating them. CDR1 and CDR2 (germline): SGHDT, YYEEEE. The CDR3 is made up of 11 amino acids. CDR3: CASSLLGRQFF. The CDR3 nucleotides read TGTGCCAGCAGCCTGTTGGGTAGGCAGTTCTTC.

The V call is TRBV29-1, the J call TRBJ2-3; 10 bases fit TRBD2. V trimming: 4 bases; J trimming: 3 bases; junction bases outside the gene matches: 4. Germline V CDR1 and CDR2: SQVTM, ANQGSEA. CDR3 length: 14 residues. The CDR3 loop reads CSVVGTSVTDTQYF. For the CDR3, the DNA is TGCAGCGTTGTAGGGACTAGCGTTACAGATACGCAGTATTTT.